Listed here is a single TCR beta chain. Its antigen is unidentified. CDR3 size: 14 residues. V was shortened by 1 base and J by 6 bases, with 12 bases between the two germline ends. From germline, CDR1 is KGHSH and CDR2 LQKENI. The sample is drawn from a study of graft-versus-host responses after intestinal transplantation. Study as a whole: Recipients received multivisceral, liver-intestinal, or isolated intestinal transplants. Following induction with anti-thymocyte globulin, all recipients were given tacrolimus and steroids for two to four years.

Sequenced by immunoSEQ multiplex PCR; TCRdb stores in-frame clones only, minus some. This sample has about 88,000 clones; around 93% occur once, and the top ten carry approximately 0.3%. This receptor was obtained from a human donor who was the organ donor for an intestinal transplant. Sequenced material: unstimulated CD4+ T cells sorted from spleen or lymph node cells, taken before transplant. The chain is built from TRBV18 and TRBJ1-2; maybe TRBD1 (6 bases). CDR3 protein: CASSPQSPGDGYTF. CDR3 nucleotide sequence: TGTGCCAGCTCACCACAGAGTCCAGGGGATGGCTACACCTTC.